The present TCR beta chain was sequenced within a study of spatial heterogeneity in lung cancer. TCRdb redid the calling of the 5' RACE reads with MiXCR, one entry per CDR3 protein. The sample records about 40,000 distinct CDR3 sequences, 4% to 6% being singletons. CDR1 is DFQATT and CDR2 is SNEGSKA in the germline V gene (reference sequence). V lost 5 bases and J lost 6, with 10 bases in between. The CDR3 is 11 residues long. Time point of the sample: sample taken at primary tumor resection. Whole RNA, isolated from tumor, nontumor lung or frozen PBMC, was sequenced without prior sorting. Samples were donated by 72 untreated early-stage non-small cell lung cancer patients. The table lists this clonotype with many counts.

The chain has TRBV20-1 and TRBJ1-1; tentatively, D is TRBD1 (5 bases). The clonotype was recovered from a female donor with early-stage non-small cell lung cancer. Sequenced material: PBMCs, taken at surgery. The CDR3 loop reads CSARGTAEAFF. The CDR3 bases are TGCAGTGCTCGAGGGACGGCTGAAGCTTTCTTT.